The T cell receptor beta chain under discussion was sequenced for a study of neurological immune-mediated disorders. Stated time point: longitudinal time-point 1 (baseline). The CDR3 has 15 amino acids. J gave up 4 bases and V 3 bases, and 5 bases lay outside the gene matches. Germline V gene lookup returns CDR1 SGHVS and CDR2 FNYEAQ. This clonotype was seen ten or more times. It was by 5'RACE with 10-nucleotide random UMIs that the cDNA was made. TCRdb called the 5' RACE reads again in MiXCR, with one record for every CDR3 protein. Seen here are around 69,000 distinct CDR3 sequences, 10% to 13% observed once, and the top ten hold roughly 10%.

The source of this sequence is a man aged 25 to 40 in good health. Source material: PBMCs. The genes are TRBV7-6 and TRBJ2-3, with 9 bases identical to TRBD2. CDR3 sequence reads: CASSFSGSHSDTQYF. The CDR3 bases are TGTGCCAGCAGCTTTAGCGGGAGTCACTCAGATACGCAGTATTTT.